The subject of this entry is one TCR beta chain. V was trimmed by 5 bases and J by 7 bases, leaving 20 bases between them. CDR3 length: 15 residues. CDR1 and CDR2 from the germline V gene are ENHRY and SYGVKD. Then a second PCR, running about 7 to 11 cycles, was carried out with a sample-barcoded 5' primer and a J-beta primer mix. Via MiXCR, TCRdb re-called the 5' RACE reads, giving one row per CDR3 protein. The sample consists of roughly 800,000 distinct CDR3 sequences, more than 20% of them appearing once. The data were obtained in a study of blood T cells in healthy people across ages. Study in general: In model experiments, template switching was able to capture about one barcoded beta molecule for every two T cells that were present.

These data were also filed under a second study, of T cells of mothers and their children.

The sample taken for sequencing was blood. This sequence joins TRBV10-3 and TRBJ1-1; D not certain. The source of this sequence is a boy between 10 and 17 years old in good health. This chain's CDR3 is CAISPDWSAVNEAFF. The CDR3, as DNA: TGTGCCATCAGTCCTGATTGGTCAGCCGTTAATGAAGCTTTCTTT.